This TCR beta chain derives from a study of T cells expressing NK-cell markers (dated by TCRdb to 2018 to 2021). Regarding the research as a whole: Roughly 8 donors provided sorted CD3+CD56+NKG2C+, CD3+CD56+NKG2C- and CD3+CD56-NKG2C+ T-cell subsets, whose TCR beta-chain repertoires were profiled. Among the eight sequenced donors, seven were HCMV-seropositive and one was HCMV-seronegative. Randomly selected healthy volunteers, three men and five women, were used as the eight sequenced donors. The libraries were sequenced on Illumina HiSeq 2000/2500, MiSeq or NextSeq, producing 2 x 150 bp reads. What the research found in general, with its limitations: In 5 to 7 donors, the dominant CD3+CD56+NKG2C+ clonotypes were found to rank among the top 10 CD8+ clonotypes and to make up about 1.0-7.5% of CD8+ T cells. Whether the expanded NKG2C-expressing T cell clones were specific for HCMV antigens was left unclear. Those dominant clonotypes were again the most abundant among CD3+CD56-NKG2C+ cells in several donors, at about 28.3-60.1%.

Instrument used: Illumina HiSeq 2000. 5'RACE template switching, by which a universal primer site and unique molecular identifiers were added, was used to make TCR beta cDNA libraries. Priming for cDNA synthesis came from the TCR beta constant segment, and two successive PCR amplification steps followed. As for how the authors treated the data: Reads were demultiplexed and grouped by UMI with MIGEC, and clonotypes were assembled and quantified with MiTCR. To exclude erroneous sequences, any TCR cDNA sequence not supported by at least two reads was discarded. The tcR package was used for downstream repertoire analysis, with clonotypes matched between fractions based on CDR3 nucleotide sequence plus V segment. Antigen specificity was annotated against VDJdb with VDJmatch, allowing one amino acid substitution in CDR3. Through TCRdb reprocessing, the reads give one entry per CDR3 protein sequence; DNA is omitted. TCRdb, not the authors, supplied the V and J calls. The table for this sample shows about 110,000 distinct CDR3 sequences. The biggest ten clones account for approximately 18% of the sample.

About this clonotype itself: The target of this receptor is not known.

To determine HCMV serostatus, a commercial ELISA kit was used to detect HCMV-specific IgG in serum. Ficoll density gradient centrifugation was used to isolate peripheral blood mononuclear cells from blood. Its CDR3 holds 13 amino acids, cysteine through phenylalanine. No DNA appears here. From the germline V gene, CDR1 is SGDLS and CDR2 is YYNGEE. Recombination joined TRBV9 with TRBJ2-4. The sequenced sample consisted of blood T cells: a sorted CD56 or NKG2C T cell subset, CD4+ or CD8+ T cells, or bulk PBMC T cells (not recorded which). This TCR was recovered from a woman aged 18 to 75 in good health. The CDR3 is CASSEPTGNIQYF.